The clone carrying this T cell receptor beta chain was counted ten times or more. Its antigen is as yet unknown. Those patients with uncontrolled infection, other autoimmune disease, pregnancy or lactation were excluded. PBMCs were collected from a roughly 10 ml volume of fresh peripheral blood. This entry belongs to a study of T cells in Graves' hyperthyroidism and ophthalmopathy. Study results and limitations: Ophthalmopathy onset followed model prediction by a median roughly 6 months. In the analysis, a 13 V-J model separated ophthalmopathy from stable hyperthyroidism.

Germline V lookup: CDR1 MNHNY, CDR2 SVGAGI (reference sequence). The V gene lost 2 bases and the J gene lost 14 bases, with 10 bases spanning the gap. This CDR3 comprises 11 residues. The CDR3 regions of TCR beta were amplified from RNA transcripts. The primer set for the first-round RT-PCR of the TCR CDR3 was HTBI. TCRdb passed the multiplex PCR reads through MiXCR, listing each CDR3 protein once. The sample contains around 360,000 distinct CDR3 sequences, 13% to 15% of which appear only once. The chain recombines TRBV6-6 with TRBJ2-1; tentatively, D is TRBD2 (5 bases). Sample: blood. The TCR originated in a woman aged 55-75 years with Graves' ophthalmopathy. In DNA, the CDR3 is TGTGCCAGCAGTTACCAGCGGCAGGAGTTCTTC. Amino acids: CASSYQRQEFF.